By frequency, the clone carrying this T cell receptor (beta chain) registers large. Its antigen is not identified. These data originate in a study of T cell clusters in autoimmune cytopenias. Findings and limits, study-wide: Comparing secondary cytopenia with chronic lymphocytic leukemia showed no cluster-lack signature, apparently masked by lymphoma repertoire. TRB repertoire shifts in secondary cytopenia and chronic lymphocytic leukemia mostly reflected lymphoma, not autoimmunity.

The CDR3 has 13 amino acids. CDR1 is MNHEY and CDR2 is SMNVEV in the germline V gene (reference sequence). One tube held mixed TRB-A and TRB-B primer pools for touch-down PCR. TCRdb reprocessed the multiplex PCR reads, with one entry per CDR3 protein and no DNA. The sample spans some 6,200 distinct CDR3 sequences; the ten largest clones claim about 22%. TRB was amplified from about 270 ng of peripheral blood genomic DNA per sample. This sample was shared with a second study, whose subject was T cell repertoires in aging, cancer and after chemotherapy. That paper notes: The whole study produced a dataset of around 8.4 million TCR reads. These repertoire data do not allow conclusions about immunological memory after chemotherapy.

The sample taken for sequencing was peripheral blood. The sequence derives from a human donor in good health. The genes are TRBV27 and TRBJ1-5; TCRdb's D call of TRBD1 is untestable without DNA. The chain's CDR3 is CASRTGGNQPQHF.